This T cell receptor (beta chain) was captured by sequencing in a study of cytotoxic CD8 clonotypes in ibrutinib-treated CLL (dated by TCRdb to about 2021). Concerning the study at large: The cohort was composed of more than ten relapsed/refractory and 15 treatment-naive patients; IGHV unmutated status was identified in approximately 18 patients. Responses were partial in around 25 patients and complete in 2; after median approximately 66 months follow-up, some 15 stayed in remission and 12 progressed. Samples at response were collected after a median of about twelve months of treatment, with a range of roughly 6 to 40 months. On average, each sample yielded about 260,000 productive templates and over 90,000 productive rearrangements. Of the 90 or so participants in the trial, about 25 had longitudinal samples available. Cryopreserved peripheral blood mononuclear cells were collected before treatment, at response, and at either disease progression or sustained remission. Every remission and progressive disease sample was obtained while ibrutinib was still being received by the patients.

V and J lose 5 bases and 0 bases, and a span of 8 bases separates them. The germline V gene encodes CDR1 KGHSH and CDR2 LQKENI. The CDR3 covers 14 residues, taking in both the cysteine and the phenylalanine. CDR3 DNA is the only sequence kept; it has 42 bases, read in frame from the first base. On a MiSeq, deep resolution sequencing aimed for a depth between 1 in 1 million and 1 in 200,000 T cells, with each clonotype covered about 9.9x on average. The immunoSEQ hsTCRB Kit was used to generate TCR beta libraries. Per the original workflow: The data were analyzed with ImmunoSEQ Analyzer and ImmunoSEQ Data Assistant, and V, D and J gene assignments followed IMGT definitions. Clonality, which ranges from 0 to 1, was calculated as one minus the normalized Shannon entropy of productive rearrangement frequencies. Only overrepresented clonotypes making up at least 0.05% of the repertoire of each patient were included in the public clonotype analysis. Repertoires from 10 to 15 age-matched healthy donors in immuneACCESS were used as clonality controls. The table was pulled from immuneACCESS by TCRdb, which kept in-frame rearrangements only. Such tables lose some clones; where checked, under half of the loss comes from unresolved V genes, and the rest has no known cause. V and J calls and clone size are copied from that table; D and trimming were computed from the DNA. The sample table records approximately 150,000 clones; 70% to 85% of these occur just once. The leading ten clones occupy 3.5% to 5.5% of the sample.

Of note for this clone: The specificity of this receptor is unknown. It has no much larger one-base neighbor in the sample; base qualities were not kept.

The time point label of this sample denotes: approximately 25 months on ibrutinib. For TCR beta library preparation, around 2.1 micrograms of genomic DNA were extracted from the cryopreserved PBMCs. Longitudinal blood samples from CLL patients on ibrutinib monotherapy were analyzed using high-throughput TCR beta sequencing. The patients were enrolled in a single-center, open-label phase 2 trial of ibrutinib monotherapy. The research as a whole found: Public clonotypes were found to be uncommon and were observed to contract or remain stable during treatment; the increase in clonality was shown to reflect expansion of private clonotypes at ibrutinib response. Lymph node repertoires were not examined, and the timing of sampling was not matched between patients in sustained remission and those whose disease progressed. Clonality rose at ibrutinib response, remained stable during sustained remission, and dropped back toward baseline at progression. Baseline clonality was found to be higher than that of age-matched healthy donors and was strongly correlated with circulating CD8+ T-cell counts.

Source: PBMCs, taken after 24 months of ibrutinib treatment. The chain uses TRBV18 and TRBJ1-5; the D gene cannot be named for sure. This TCR came from a human donor with chronic lymphocytic leukemia. The CDR3 has the sequence CASSSANSNQPQHF. The bases are TGTGCCAGCTCATCAGCTAATAGCAATCAGCCCCAGCATTTT.